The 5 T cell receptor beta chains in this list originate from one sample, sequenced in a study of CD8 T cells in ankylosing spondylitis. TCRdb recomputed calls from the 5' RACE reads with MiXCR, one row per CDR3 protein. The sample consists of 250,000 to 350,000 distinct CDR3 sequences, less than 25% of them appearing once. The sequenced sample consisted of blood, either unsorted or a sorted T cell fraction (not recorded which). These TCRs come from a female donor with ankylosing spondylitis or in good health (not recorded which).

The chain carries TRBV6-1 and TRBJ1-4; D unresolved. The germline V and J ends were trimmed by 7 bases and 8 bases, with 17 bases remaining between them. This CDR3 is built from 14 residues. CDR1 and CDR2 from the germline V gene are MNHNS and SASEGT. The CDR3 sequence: CASKKNTGGEKLFF. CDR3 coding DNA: TGTGCCAGCAAAAAGAACACTGGCGGGGAAAAACTGTTTTTT.

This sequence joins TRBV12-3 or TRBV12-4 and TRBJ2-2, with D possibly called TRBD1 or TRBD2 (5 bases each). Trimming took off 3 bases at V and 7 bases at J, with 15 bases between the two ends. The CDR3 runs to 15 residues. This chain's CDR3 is CASSFGWDVVGELFF. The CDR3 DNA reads TGTGCCAGCAGTTTTGGGTGGGACGTTGTCGGGGAGCTGTTTTTT.

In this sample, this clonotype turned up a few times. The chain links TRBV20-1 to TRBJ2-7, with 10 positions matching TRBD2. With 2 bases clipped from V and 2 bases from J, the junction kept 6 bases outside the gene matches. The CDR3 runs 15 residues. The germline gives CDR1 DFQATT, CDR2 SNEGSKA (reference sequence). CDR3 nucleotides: TGCAGTGCTAGATCCCTAGCGGGGGCCCCCTACGAGCAGTACTTC. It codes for CSARSLAGAPYEQYF.

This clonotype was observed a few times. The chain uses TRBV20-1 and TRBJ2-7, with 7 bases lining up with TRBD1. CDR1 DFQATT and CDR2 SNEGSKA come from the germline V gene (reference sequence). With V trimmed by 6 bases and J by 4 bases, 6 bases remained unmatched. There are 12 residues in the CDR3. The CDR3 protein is CSAHDRDYEQYF. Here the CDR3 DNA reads TGCAGTGCCCACGACAGGGATTACGAGCAGTACTTC.

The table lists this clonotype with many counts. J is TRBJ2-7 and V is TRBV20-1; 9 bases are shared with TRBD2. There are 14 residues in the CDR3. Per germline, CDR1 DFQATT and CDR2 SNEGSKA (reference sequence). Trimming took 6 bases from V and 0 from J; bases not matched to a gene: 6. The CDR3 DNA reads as TGCAGTGCCCAGCTAGCGGGAAGCTCCTACGAGCAGTACTTC. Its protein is CSAQLAGSSYEQYF.